The 20 T cell receptor beta chains listed next were all sequenced from one sample in a study of blood T cells in healthy people across ages. With a J-beta primer mix and a sample-barcoded 5' primer, a second PCR ran 7 to 11 cycles. Via MiXCR, TCRdb re-called the 5' RACE reads, giving one row per CDR3 protein. The table has more than 800,000 distinct CDR3 sequences, under 30% seen once. The sequenced material came from blood. The source of these receptors is an elderly woman in good health.

The J gene is TRBJ2-2, the V gene TRBV20-1, with D possibly being TRBD1 or TRBD2 (5 bases each). In germline, CDR1 is DFQATT, CDR2 SNEGSKA (reference sequence). This CDR3 has 13 amino acids. Trimming pared 7 bases from V and 4 bases from J, leaving 13 bases between. CDR3 nucleotides: TGCAGTGTCAGAAGGGGACCCACCGGGGAGCTGTTTTTT. It is translated as CSVRRGPTGELFF.

This clonotype was found many times. The chain recombines TRBV6-2 or TRBV6-3 with TRBJ1-1, with 8 bases lining up with TRBD1. Germline V gene lookup returns CDR1 MNHEY and CDR2 SVGEGT. Unmatched junction bases numbered 2, after V lost 6 bases and J lost 2 bases. CDR3 length: 13 residues. Here the CDR3 reads CASRGQANTEAFF. CDR3 DNA: TGTGCCAGCAGGGGACAGGCCAACACTGAAGCTTTCTTT.

Of note for this clonotype: One end of the junction fails to match germline, which may point to a read error. The rearrangement joins TRBV20-1 to TRBJ2-3; D is possibly TRBD1 (7 bases). The length of the CDR3 is 15 residues. CDR1 is DFQATT and CDR2 is SNEGSKA in the germline V gene (reference sequence). The CDR3, as DNA: TGCAGTGCTCGACTCTATCAGGGCGGGACAGATACGGAGTATTTT. It encodes CSARLYQGGTDTEYF.

Comments on this clonotype: This could be a read error, since a much larger clone is one nucleotide away. This chain uses TRBV12-3 or TRBV12-4 with TRBJ2-3; TRBD1 or TRBD2 may be the D gene (5 bases each). The length of the CDR3 is 15 residues. Trimming took 4 bases from V and 4 from J, leaving 15 bases between them. The CDR3 protein is CASSSVGVSADTQYF. CDR3 in DNA: TGTGCCAGCAGTTCTGTGGGGGTGAGCGCAGATACGCAGTATTTT.

The rearrangement links TRBV9 to TRBJ2-7, with 7 bases matching TRBD1. This CDR3 is 14 amino acids long. Trimming at V came to 2 bases and at J to 6 bases, leaving 8 bases not matched to a gene. Per germline, CDR1 SGDLS and CDR2 YYNGEE. The CDR3 DNA is TGTGCCAGCAGCGTCGGACAGGTGTTTGGCGAGCAGTACTTC. It translates to CASSVGQVFGEQYF.

This clonotype showed up just a few times. Possible read error: a much larger clone is one base away. This chain connects TRBV5-8 to TRBJ1-6; tentatively, D is TRBD1 (5 bases). V lost 10 bases and J lost 2, with 16 bases in between. This CDR3 has 15 residues. Germline V gives CDR1 SGHTS, CDR2 YDEGEE. The CDR3 region is CACETGVPYNSPLHF. As DNA, the CDR3 is TGTGCCTGCGAAACGGGGGTCCCCTATAATTCACCCCTCCACTTT.

The rearrangement joins TRBV7-8 to TRBJ2-1, with D maybe TRBD2 (5 bases). The CDR3 is 11 amino acids. The germline CDR1 and CDR2 sequences are SGHVS and FQNEAQ. V lost 4 bases, J lost 10 bases, and 8 bases lay in between. CDR3 bases: TGTGCCAGCAGCTATGACTACGAGCAGTTCTTC. It yields the protein CASSYDYEQFF.

A remark on this clonotype: A much bigger clone sits one base away, suggesting this may be a read error. This chain uses TRBV20-1 with TRBJ1-5; D is undetermined. Trimming took 2 bases from V and 7 from J, leaving 12 bases between them. This CDR3 comprises 13 residues. Germline V CDR1 and CDR2: DFQATT, SNEGSKA (reference sequence). The CDR3 is CSARMVGGQPQHF. Written as DNA, the CDR3 is TGCAGTGCTAGAATGGTAGGCGGACAGCCCCAGCATTTT.

As concerns this clonotype: A much larger clone sits a single nucleotide away, making a read error possible. V is TRBV4-1 and J is TRBJ2-1, with D uncertain. The germline V gene has CDR1 MGHRA and CDR2 YSYEKL. This CDR3 is built from 14 residues. The CDR3 region has the DNA TGCGCCAGCAGCCAAGTCGGCTCCTGCAATGAGCAGTTCTTC. This codes for CASSQVGSCNEQFF.

The sample holds many counts of this clonotype. The rearrangement joins TRBV12-3 or TRBV12-4 to TRBJ1-1; D remains unclear. V lost 2 bases, J lost 5 bases, and 9 bases lay in between. This CDR3 comprises 13 residues. The CDR3 here is CASSLREVTEAFF. CDR3 nucleotide sequence: TGTGCCAGCAGTTTAAGGGAGGTTACTGAAGCTTTCTTT.

This clonotype was detected ten times or more. The CDR3 nucleotides read TGTGCCAGCAGCGTAGGCCCTATGGGCGAGCAGTACTTC. Translation gives CASSVGPMGEQYF. The chain links TRBV9 to TRBJ2-7; D remains ambiguous. Between the trimmed V and J ends, which lost 0 bases and 6 bases, there was a span of 10 bases. Germline values: CDR1 SGDLS, CDR2 YYNGEE. This CDR3 has 13 residues.

In this sample, this clonotype turned up many times. The rearrangement links TRBV6-5 to TRBJ2-3; D is possibly TRBD1 (5 bases). V was pared by 2 bases and J by 1 base, with 10 bases between. The CDR3 totals 15 residues. CDR1 MNHEY and CDR2 SVGAGI come from the germline V gene. CDR3 DNA sequence: TGTGCCAGCAGTTACCAGGGCAAAGGCACAGATACGCAGTATTTT. Encoded protein: CASSYQGKGTDTQYF.

As concerns this clonotype: A much larger clone lies one base from this, so it may be a read error. The rearrangement uses TRBV20-1 and TRBJ2-5; 10 bases fit TRBD1. TRBJ2-1 explains the end of the DNA better; the J call may be wrong. This CDR3 contains 15 residues. Per germline, CDR1 DFQATT and CDR2 SNEGSKA (reference sequence). In DNA, the CDR3 is TGCAGTGCTAGAGGGGGGACAGGGGTGATAGAGACCCAGTTCTTC. Amino acid sequence: CSARGGTGVIETQFF.

A word on this clonotype: A much more abundant neighbour one base away suggests this may be a read error. The chain carries TRBV20-1 and TRBJ2-3; D is unresolved. CDR1 is DFQATT, CDR2 SNEGSKA, per germline (reference sequence). This CDR3 contains 10 residues. CDR3 in DNA: TGCAGGGCTAGAAGCATTACGCAGTATTTT. This gives the protein CRARSITQYF.

This clonotype occurred many times. The chain employs TRBV7-2 and TRBJ2-5; the match to TRBD1 covers 7 bases. The V gene's germline CDR1 is SGHTA and CDR2 FQGNSA. The ends lost 5 bases at V and 4 bases at J; junction bases unmatched: 4. The CDR3 is 13 amino acids. The CDR3 nucleotides are TGTGCCAGCAGCCTAGGGACAGTAGAGACCCAGTACTTC. Its translation is CASSLGTVETQYF.

The table lists this clonotype with a few counts. The chain uses TRBV6-1 and TRBJ2-3; D is possibly TRBD1 or TRBD2 (5 bases each). The CDR3 totals 17 residues. Germline CDR1 is MNHNS and CDR2 is SASEGT. Trimming took off 8 bases at V and 6 bases at J, with 27 bases between the two ends. The CDR3 bases are TGTGCCAGCGCCTCTGGGGGTTTGGTAACGGGTGTGGATACGCAGTATTTT. This sequence encodes CASASGGLVTGVDTQYF.

This chain joins TRBV9 and TRBJ2-2; D remains ambiguous. Between the trimmed V and J ends, which lost 3 bases and 3 bases, there was a span of 12 bases. The CDR3 extends over 15 amino acids. Per the germline V gene, CDR1 is SGDLS and CDR2 is YYNGEE. The CDR3 DNA reads as TGTGCCAGCAGCGCGAGGACGGAATACACCGGGGAGCTGTTTTTT. It translates to CASSARTEYTGELFF. The variable domain in full, with the rest retrieved from reference TRBV9 and TRBJ2-2, is DSGVTQTPKHLITATGQRVTLRCSPRSGDLSVYWYQQSLDQGLQFLIQYYNGEERAKGNILERFSAQQFPDLHSELNLSSLELGDSALYFCASSARTEYTGELFFGEGSRLTVL.

This clonotype was recorded many times. The chain combines TRBV6-2 or TRBV6-3 with TRBJ2-7; a weak D match, TRBD1 (5 bases). This CDR3 contains 14 residues. With 5 bases removed from V and 6 bases from J, the gap between germline ends came to 17 bases. Per germline, CDR1 MNHEY and CDR2 SVGEGT. For the CDR3, the DNA is TGTGCCAGCAGTGCTATCATTCAGGGTATCGAGCAGTACTTC. Translation gives CASSAIIQGIEQYF.

Remarks on this clonotype: This may stem from a read error, because a much larger clone lies one nucleotide away. The genes are TRBV5-1 and TRBJ2-1, with D tentatively TRBD2 (6 bases). Germline V CDR1 and CDR2: SGHRS, YFSETQ. The CDR3 is 17 residues long. V lost 0 bases, J lost 0 bases, and 13 bases lay in between. The CDR3 DNA reads TGCGCCAGCAGCTTGGCTCGCGGGAACAGCTCCTACAATGAGCAGTTCTTC. Its protein is CASSLARGNSSYNEQFF.

This clonotype came up many times. The chain employs TRBV29-1 and TRBJ1-2; 8 positions match TRBD1. After removal of 8 bases from V and 7 bases from J, the junction contained 6 bases not matched to a gene. There are 11 residues in the CDR3. Per germline, CDR1 SQVTM and CDR2 ANQGSEA. Here the CDR3 DNA reads TGCAGCTCTTGGACAGGGACTGGCTACACCTTC. It translates to CSSWTGTGYTF.